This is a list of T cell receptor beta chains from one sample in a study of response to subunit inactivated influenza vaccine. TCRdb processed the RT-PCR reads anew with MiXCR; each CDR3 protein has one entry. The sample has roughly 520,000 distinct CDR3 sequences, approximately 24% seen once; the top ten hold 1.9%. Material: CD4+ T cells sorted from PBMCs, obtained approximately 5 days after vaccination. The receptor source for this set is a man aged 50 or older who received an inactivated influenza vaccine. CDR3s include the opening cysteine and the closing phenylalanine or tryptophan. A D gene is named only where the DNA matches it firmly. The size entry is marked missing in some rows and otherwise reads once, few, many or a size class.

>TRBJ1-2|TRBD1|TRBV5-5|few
CASSLADRVIGYTF
TGTGCCAGCAGCTTGGCCGACAGGGTAATTGGCTACACCTTC
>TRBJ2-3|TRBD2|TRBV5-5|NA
CANSFPSGGTDTQYF
TGTGCCAACAGCTTCCCTAGCGGGGGTACAGATACGCAGTATTTT
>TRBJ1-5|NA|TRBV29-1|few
CSATGGDGQPQHF
TGCAGCGCAACGGGGGGGGATGGTCAGCCCCAGCATTTT
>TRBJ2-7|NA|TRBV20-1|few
CSASSQISGGYEQYF
TGCAGTGCTAGTTCCCAGATTAGCGGCGGTTACGAGCAGTACTTC
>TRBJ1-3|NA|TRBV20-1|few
CSARSLHSGNTIYF
TGCAGTGCTAGAAGTCTGCACTCTGGAAACACCATATATTTT
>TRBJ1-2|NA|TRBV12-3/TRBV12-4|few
CASSSLPTNYGYTF
TGTGCCAGCAGTTCCTTGCCAACTAACTATGGCTACACCTTC
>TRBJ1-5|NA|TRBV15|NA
CATSREGGLQHF
TGTGCCACCAGCAGAGAAGGTGGGCTCCAGCATTTT
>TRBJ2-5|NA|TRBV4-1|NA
CASSQALLETQYF
TGCGCCAGCAGCCAGGCCTTACTGGAGACCCAGTACTTC
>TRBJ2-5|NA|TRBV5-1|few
CASSLNHAWETQYF
TGCGCCAGCAGCTTGAATCATGCATGGGAGACCCAGTACTTC
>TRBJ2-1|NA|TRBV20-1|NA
CSARSGHEQFF
TGCAGTGCTAGATCTGGGCATGAGCAGTTCTTC
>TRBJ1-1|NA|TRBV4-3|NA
CASSPAAGGTEAFF
TGCGCCAGCAGCCCAGCCGCGGGCGGCACTGAAGCTTTCTTT
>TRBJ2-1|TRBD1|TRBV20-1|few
CSAGTGPPNEQFF
TGCAGTGCCGGGACAGGGCCCCCGAATGAGCAGTTCTTC
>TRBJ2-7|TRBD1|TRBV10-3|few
CAISEDRGYEQYF
TGTGCCATCAGTGAGGACAGGGGATACGAGCAGTACTTC
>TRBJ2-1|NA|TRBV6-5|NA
CASSYSRRDAETQFF
TGTGCCAGCAGTTACTCGCGCAGGGATGCGGAGACCCAGTTCTTC
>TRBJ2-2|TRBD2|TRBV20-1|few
CSARDPLGTSDPGELFF
TGCAGTGCTAGAGACCCGTTGGGGACTAGCGATCCCGGGGAGCTGTTTTTT
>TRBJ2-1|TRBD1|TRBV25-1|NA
CASSNYRDRGFNEQFF
TGTGCCAGCAGTAACTACCGGGACAGGGGGTTCAATGAGCAGTTCTTC
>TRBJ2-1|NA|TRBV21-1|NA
CASSSGGKNEQFF
TGTGCCAGCAGCTCGGGGGGCAAGAATGAGCAGTTCTTC
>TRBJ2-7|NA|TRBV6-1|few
CASSEGRLAYPLYYEQYF
TGTGCCAGCAGTGAAGGTCGGCTAGCGTACCCCCTCTACTACGAGCAGTACTTC
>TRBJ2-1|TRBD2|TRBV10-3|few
CAISPLASGISNEQFF
TGTGCCATCAGTCCCCTGGCTAGCGGGATTAGTAATGAGCAGTTCTTC
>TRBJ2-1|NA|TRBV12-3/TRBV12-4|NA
CASSYSLGYNEQFF
TGTGCCAGCAGTTACTCGCTGGGGTACAATGAGCAGTTCTTC
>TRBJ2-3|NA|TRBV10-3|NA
CAISESLRINTQYF
TGTGCCATCAGTGAGTCCCTCCGGATCAATACGCAGTATTTT
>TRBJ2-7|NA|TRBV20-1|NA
CSARDARTGEQYF
TGCAGTGCTAGAGATGCGCGGACCGGCGAGCAGTACTTC